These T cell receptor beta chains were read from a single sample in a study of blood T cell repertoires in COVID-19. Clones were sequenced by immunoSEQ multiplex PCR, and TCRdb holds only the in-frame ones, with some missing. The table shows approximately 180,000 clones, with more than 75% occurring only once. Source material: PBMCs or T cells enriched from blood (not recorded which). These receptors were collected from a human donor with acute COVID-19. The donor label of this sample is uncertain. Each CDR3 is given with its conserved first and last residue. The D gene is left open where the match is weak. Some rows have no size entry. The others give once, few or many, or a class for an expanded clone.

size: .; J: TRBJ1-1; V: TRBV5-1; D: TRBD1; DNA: TGCGCCAGCAGTATAGGGACAGGGTTGAAGAACACTGAAGCTTTCTTT; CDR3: CASSIGTGLKNTEAFF
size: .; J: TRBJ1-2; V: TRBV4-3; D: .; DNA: TGCGCCAGCAGCCAAGATCGCAGGGGTGGAGGCTACACCTTC; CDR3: CASSQDRRGGGYTF
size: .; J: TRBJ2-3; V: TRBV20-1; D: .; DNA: TGCAGTGCTAGCAGGGGAGATACGCAGTATTTT; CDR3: CSASRGDTQYF
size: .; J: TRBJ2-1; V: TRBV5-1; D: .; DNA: TGCGCCAGCAGCTTGGGGACAGAGCAGAATGAGCAGTTCTTC; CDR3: CASSLGTEQNEQFF
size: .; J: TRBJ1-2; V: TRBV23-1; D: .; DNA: TGCGCCAGCAGTCAATCGTGGACGGGAGGGGATGGCTACACCTTC; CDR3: CASSQSWTGGDGYTF
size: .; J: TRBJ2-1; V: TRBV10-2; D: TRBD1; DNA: TGCGCCAGCAGAGGACAGGGTCTTTCATGGGTCAATGAGCAGTTCTTC; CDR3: CASRGQGLSWVNEQFF
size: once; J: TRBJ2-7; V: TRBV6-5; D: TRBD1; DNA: TGTGCCAGCAGTCGGACAGGGGGGTGGGACTACGAGCAGTACTTC; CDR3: CASSRTGGWDYEQYF
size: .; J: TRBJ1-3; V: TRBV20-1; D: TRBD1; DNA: TGCAGTGCTAGTGGGGGGCAGGGGGCTTCTGGAAACACCATATATTTT; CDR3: CSASGGQGASGNTIYF
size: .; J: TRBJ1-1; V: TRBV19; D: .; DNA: TGTGCCAGTAGGCCCATGAGGTCGGATCGCACTGAAGCTTTCTTT; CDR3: CASRPMRSDRTEAFF
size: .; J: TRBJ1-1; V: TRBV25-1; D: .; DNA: TGTGCCAGCAGTGACCTAGGGAACACTGAAGCTTTCTTT; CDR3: CASSDLGNTEAFF
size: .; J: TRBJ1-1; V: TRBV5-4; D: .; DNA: TGTGCCAGCAGCTTGGACAGAGGAGGTGAAGCTTTCTTT; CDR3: CASSLDRGGEAFF
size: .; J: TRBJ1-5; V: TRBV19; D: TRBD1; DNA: TGTGCCAGTAGCCCCCAGGACAGGAATCAGCCCCAGCATTTT; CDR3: CASSPQDRNQPQHF
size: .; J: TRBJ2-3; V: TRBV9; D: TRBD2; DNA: TGTGCCAGCAGCTTAACTAGCGGCCACACAGATACGCAGTATTTT; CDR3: CASSLTSGHTDTQYF
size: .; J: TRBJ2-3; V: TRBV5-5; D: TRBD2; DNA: TGTGCCAGCAGCTGGACTAGTACAGATACGCAGTATTTT; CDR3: CASSWTSTDTQYF
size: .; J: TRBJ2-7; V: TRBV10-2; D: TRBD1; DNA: TGCGCCAGCAGGACAGGGGGCGCTTTCACCGAGCAGTACTTC; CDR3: CASRTGGAFTEQYF
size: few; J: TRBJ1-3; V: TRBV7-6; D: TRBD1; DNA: TGTGCCAGCAGCCCTACAGGGGGCTCTGGAAACACCATATATTTT; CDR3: CASSPTGGSGNTIYF
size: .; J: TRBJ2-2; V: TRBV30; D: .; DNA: TGTGCCTGGAGTGTCTTCAGGGGTAGCACCGGGGAGCTGTTTTTT; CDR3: CAWSVFRGSTGELFF
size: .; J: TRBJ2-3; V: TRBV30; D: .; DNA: TGTGCCTGGACGCGTACGTCTCGGGATACGCAGTATTTT; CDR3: CAWTRTSRDTQYF
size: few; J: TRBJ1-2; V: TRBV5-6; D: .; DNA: TGTGCCAGCAGCTTGGGTCGAGGTCCTGAGGGCTACACCTTC; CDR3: CASSLGRGPEGYTF
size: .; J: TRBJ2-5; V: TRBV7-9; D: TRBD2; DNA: TGTGCCAGCAGCTGGGCGGGGGGGAAAGAGACCCAGTACTTC; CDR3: CASSWAGGKETQYF
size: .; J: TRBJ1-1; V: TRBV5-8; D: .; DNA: TGTGCCAGCAGCAACGGAGGCGCGGAGAACACTGAAGCTTTCTTT; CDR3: CASSNGGAENTEAFF
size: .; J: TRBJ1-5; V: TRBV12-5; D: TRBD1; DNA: TGTGCTAGTGGAAGAGGGAGGGGACAGGATCACAATCAGCCCCAGCATTTT; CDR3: CASGRGRGQDHNQPQHF
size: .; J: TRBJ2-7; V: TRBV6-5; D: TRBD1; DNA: TGTGCCGGCCATCCCGGGACAGGGTTCTCCGAGCAGTACTTC; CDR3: CAGHPGTGFSEQYF
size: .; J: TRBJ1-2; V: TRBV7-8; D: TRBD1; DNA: TGTGCCAGCAGCTTAGGACGGACAGGGATGGGATCCTATGGCTACACCTTC; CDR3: CASSLGRTGMGSYGYTF
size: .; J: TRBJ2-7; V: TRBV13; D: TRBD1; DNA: TGTGCCAGCAGCCCGGGACAGGCTCGCTACGAGCAGTACTTC; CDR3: CASSPGQARYEQYF
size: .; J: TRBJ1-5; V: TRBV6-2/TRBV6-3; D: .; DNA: TGTGCCAGCAGACCTCCAGGGTTTGCGGATAGCAATCAGCCCCAGCATTTT; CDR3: CASRPPGFADSNQPQHF
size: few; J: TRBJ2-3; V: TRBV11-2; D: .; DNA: TGTGCCAGCAGCTTAGCTCAGGGGGGGCAGTATTTT; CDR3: CASSLAQGGQYF
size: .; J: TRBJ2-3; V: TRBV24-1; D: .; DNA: TGTGCCACCGGGCCCTCCCAGGGCACAGATACGCAGTATTTT; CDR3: CATGPSQGTDTQYF
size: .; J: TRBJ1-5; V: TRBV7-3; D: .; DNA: TGTGCCAGCAGCTTAGAGGAGAATCAGCCCCAGCATTTT; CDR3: CASSLEENQPQHF
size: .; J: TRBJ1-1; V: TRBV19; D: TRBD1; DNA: TGTGCCAGTACCTACGGGACAGGGGGCACTGAAGCTTTCTTT; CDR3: CASTYGTGGTEAFF
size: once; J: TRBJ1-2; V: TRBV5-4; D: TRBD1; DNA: TGTGCCAGCAGCTTAGTCAACCGGGACAGCTATGGCTACACCTTC; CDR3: CASSLVNRDSYGYTF
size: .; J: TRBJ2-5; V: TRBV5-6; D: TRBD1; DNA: TGTGCCAGCAGCCAGACAGGGAACCAAGAGACCCAGTACTTC; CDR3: CASSQTGNQETQYF